These T cell receptor beta chains were read from a single sample in a study of early T cells in non-severe SARS-CoV-2 infection. TCRdb re-called the 5' RACE reads with MiXCR, one entry per CDR3 protein. The sample shows 30,000 to 45,000 distinct CDR3 sequences, around 5.8% of them seen only once. This material consisted of whole blood, taken at baseline. The receptors derive from an adult who was a healthcare worker with PCR-confirmed SARS-CoV-2 infection or an uninfected control (not recorded which). Each CDR3 is given with its conserved first and last residue. The order of the fields is V gene, clone size, D gene, J gene, CDR3 protein, CDR3 DNA. A D gene is named only where the DNA matches it firmly. Expanded clones get a size class; other rows say once, few or many, or leave the size out.

>TRBV10-3|many|NA|TRBJ2-1
CAITRDTDNEQFF
TGTGCCATCACTAGGGACACTGACAATGAGCAGTTCTTC
>TRBV20-1|many|NA|TRBJ1-1
CSASRGDTEAFF
TGCAGTGCTAGTAGGGGGGACACTGAAGCTTTCTTT
>TRBV11-1|many|TRBD2|TRBJ2-1
CASSLERGGSYNEQFF
TGTGCCAGCAGCTTAGAGCGGGGGGGCTCCTACAATGAGCAGTTCTTC
>TRBV7-9|few|NA|TRBJ2-2
CASSLGGPPGENTGELFF
TGTGCCAGCAGCTTAGGAGGTCCACCGGGGGAGAACACCGGGGAGCTGTTTTTT
>TRBV12-5|many|TRBD1|TRBJ2-1
CASGRTGGSDEQFF
TGTGCTAGTGGCCGGACAGGGGGGAGCGATGAGCAGTTCTTC
>TRBV7-2|NA|NA|TRBJ1-5
CASSLALQGHNQPQHF
TGTGCCAGCAGCTTAGCTTTACAGGGACACAATCAGCCCCAGCATTTT
>TRBV5-5|many|NA|TRBJ2-7
CASSLASSYEQYF
TGTGCCAGCAGCTTGGCTAGCTCCTACGAGCAGTACTTC
>TRBV3-1|many|TRBD2|TRBJ2-1
CASSPGTSGGEQFF
TGTGCCAGCAGCCCTGGGACTAGCGGTGGTGAGCAGTTCTTC
>TRBV6-1|many|TRBD2|TRBJ2-1
CASRTGLAGVHEQFF
TGTGCCAGCAGGACCGGACTAGCGGGAGTGCATGAGCAGTTCTTC
>TRBV20-1|NA|NA|TRBJ2-1
CSAPWSLSSYNEQFF
TGCAGTGCTCCCTGGAGCCTTAGCTCCTACAATGAGCAGTTCTTC
>TRBV10-1|many|NA|TRBJ1-1
CASRPGTGGSEAFF
TGCGCCAGCAGGCCCGGGACGGGAGGTAGTGAAGCTTTCTTT
>TRBV7-7|many|NA|TRBJ2-2
CASSPLGGAFGELFF
TGTGCTAGCAGCCCATTGGGGGGGGCCTTCGGGGAGCTGTTTTTT
>TRBV5-1|many|NA|TRBJ2-3
CASTLGTPTDTQYF
TGCGCCAGCACCCTCGGGACTCCCACAGATACGCAGTATTTT
>TRBV24-1|many|NA|TRBJ2-7
CATSGRVTHEQYF
TGTGCCACCAGCGGCAGGGTAACCCACGAGCAGTACTTC
>TRBV9|many|TRBD2|TRBJ2-5
CASSVRWGGSEETQYF
TGTGCCAGCAGCGTCCGCTGGGGCGGGAGTGAAGAGACCCAGTACTTC
>TRBV11-3|medium-sized|NA|TRBJ2-1
CASSFDGAINNEQFF
TGTGCCAGCAGCTTCGACGGGGCGATAAACAATGAGCAGTTCTTC
>TRBV5-6|NA|NA|TRBJ1-2
CASSLGPGNYGYTF
TGTGCCAGCAGCTTAGGTCCAGGGAACTATGGCTACACCTTC
>TRBV9|many|TRBD2|TRBJ2-3
CASSVGGTIDTQYF
TGTGCCAGCAGCGTGGGCGGGACTATAGATACGCAGTATTTT
>TRBV20-1|few|NA|TRBJ2-1
CSARDRTNPNEQFF
TGCAGTGCTAGAGATCGTACGAACCCCAATGAGCAGTTCTTC
>TRBV11-2|NA|TRBD1|TRBJ2-7
CASSSRQGVYEQYF
TGTGCCAGCAGCTCCCGACAGGGAGTCTACGAGCAGTACTTC
>TRBV20-1|many|NA|TRBJ2-1
CSAREDSLRGGQFF
TGCAGTGCTAGAGAGGACTCACTCCGCGGAGGGCAGTTCTTC
>TRBV29-1|NA|TRBD2|TRBJ2-3
CSSGSGRAPDTQYF
TGCAGTTCCGGAAGCGGGAGGGCCCCAGATACGCAGTATTTT
>TRBV7-9|NA|NA|TRBJ2-1
CASSLSGNEQFF
TGTGCCAGCAGCTTATCAGGGAATGAGCAGTTCTTC
>TRBV29-1|many|NA|TRBJ1-1
CSVVWGRDEAFF
TGCAGCGTTGTCTGGGGGCGGGATGAAGCTTTCTTT
>TRBV11-2|many|TRBD2|TRBJ2-7
CASSLGLAGNKQYF
TGTGCCAGCAGCCTAGGACTAGCGGGGAACAAGCAGTACTTC
>TRBV4-1|many|NA|TRBJ1-1
CASSSFRGLDTEAFF
TGCGCCAGCAGCTCATTCAGGGGACTAGACACTGAAGCTTTCTTT
>TRBV13|NA|TRBD2|TRBJ2-1
CASSLILADNNEQFF
TGTGCCAGCAGCTTAATACTAGCGGATAACAATGAGCAGTTCTTC
>TRBV21-1|few|NA|TRBJ2-5
CASSKLRGRGETQYF
TGTGCCAGCAGCAAACTTCGCGGGAGAGGAGAGACCCAGTACTTC
>TRBV20-1|many|NA|TRBJ1-1
CSARQHTNTEAFF
TGCAGTGCTAGACAACACACGAACACTGAAGCTTTCTTT
>TRBV7-2|many|NA|TRBJ1-5
CASSLGPRGGNQPQHF
TGTGCCAGCAGCTTGGGACCCCGGGGTGGCAATCAGCCCCAGCATTTT
>TRBV18|few|TRBD2|TRBJ2-1
CASSGLAGSEQFF
TGTGCCAGCTCGGGACTAGCGGGGAGTGAGCAGTTCTTC
>TRBV29-1|NA|TRBD1|TRBJ2-2
CSVPDRANTGELFF
TGCAGCGTGCCGGACAGGGCCAACACCGGGGAGCTGTTTTTT
>TRBV27|many|NA|TRBJ2-6
CATALGNPGANVLTF
TGTGCCACCGCGCTCGGGAATCCTGGGGCCAACGTCCTGACTTTC
>TRBV10-3|NA|TRBD1|TRBJ2-3
CAIRTGQSTDTQYF
TGTGCCATCAGGACGGGACAGAGCACAGATACGCAGTATTTT
>TRBV7-2|few|NA|TRBJ2-1
CASSLAFDEQFF
TGTGCCAGCAGCTTAGCGTTCGATGAGCAGTTCTTC
>TRBV24-1|NA|NA|TRBJ2-3
CATEEGGFGTDTQYF
TGTGCCACCGAGGAGGGGGGTTTCGGCACAGATACGCAGTATTTT
>TRBV20-1|NA|NA|TRBJ1-5
CSVNRRNQPQHF
TGCAGTGTTAACAGGCGCAATCAGCCCCAGCATTTT
>TRBV10-3|many|TRBD1|TRBJ2-2
CAISPGTGTAELFF
TGTGCCATCAGTCCCGGGACAGGGACCGCCGAGCTGTTTTTT
>TRBV5-1|NA|TRBD1|TRBJ2-2
CASSTRPAGGEELFF
TGCGCCAGCAGCACACGCCCTGCAGGGGGTGAGGAGCTGTTTTTT
>TRBV12-3/TRBV12-4|few|TRBD1|TRBJ2-1
CASSSDRGSYNEQFF
TGTGCCAGCAGTTCGGACAGGGGGTCCTACAATGAGCAGTTCTTC
>TRBV12-3/TRBV12-4|many|TRBD1|TRBJ2-7
CASSDRDRGMGEQYF
TGTGCCAGCAGTGACCGGGACAGGGGGATGGGGGAGCAGTACTTC
>TRBV5-4|many|NA|TRBJ2-3
CASSLQPLTDTQYF
TGTGCCAGCAGCTTACAGCCCCTCACAGATACGCAGTATTTT
>TRBV7-9|many|NA|TRBJ1-1
CASRPRTLNTEAFF
TGTGCCAGTAGGCCGCGGACGTTGAACACTGAAGCTTTCTTT
>TRBV7-9|few|NA|TRBJ2-7
CASSLGTDSYEQYF
TGTGCCAGCAGCTTAGGGACAGACTCCTACGAGCAGTACTTC
>TRBV11-3|many|NA|TRBJ2-5
CASSWSSIPGETQYF
TGTGCCAGCAGCTGGTCTAGCATTCCGGGGGAGACCCAGTACTTC
>TRBV27|many|TRBD1|TRBJ1-2
CASSLTVGGTGGYTF
TGTGCCAGCAGTTTAACTGTCGGGGGGACAGGCGGCTACACCTTC
>TRBV29-1|NA|NA|TRBJ2-7
CSVAETYEQYF
TGCAGCGTTGCAGAGACCTACGAGCAGTACTTC
>TRBV6-1|many|TRBD2|TRBJ2-7
CASSEFSAGELSYEQYF
TGTGCCAGCAGTGAGTTCTCAGCGGGAGAGTTATCCTACGAGCAGTACTTC
>TRBV14|many|NA|TRBJ2-7
CASSRARYEQYF
TGTGCCAGCAGTAGGGCCCGCTACGAGCAGTACTTC
>TRBV20-1|NA|TRBD2|TRBJ2-7
CSAGGTSGRGDEQYF
TGCAGTGCTGGGGGGACTAGCGGGAGAGGCGACGAGCAGTACTTC
>TRBV28|many|NA|TRBJ1-2
CASSSPGSEYGYTF
TGTGCCAGCAGTTCCCCTGGCAGCGAGTATGGCTACACCTTC
>TRBV13|many|NA|TRBJ2-1
CASSSRRENNEQFF
TGTGCCAGCAGCTCCAGACGGGAGAACAATGAGCAGTTCTTC
>TRBV13|many|NA|TRBJ1-1
CASSLGRVEGPNTEAFF
TGTGCCAGCAGCTTAGGCAGGGTCGAGGGCCCGAACACTGAAGCTTTCTTT
>TRBV5-1|many|NA|TRBJ1-2
CASSRDGPTNYGYTF
TGCGCCAGCAGCAGGGACGGACCTACTAACTATGGCTACACCTTC
>TRBV11-2|many|TRBD1|TRBJ1-2
CASSLPGTGNVYGYTF
TGTGCCAGCAGCCTGCCCGGGACAGGGAATGTCTATGGCTACACCTTC
>TRBV7-2|few|TRBD2|TRBJ2-2
CASSPTPSGGELFF
TGTGCCAGCAGCCCTACCCCTAGCGGCGGGGAGCTGTTTTTT
>TRBV6-6|many|NA|TRBJ2-1
CASSPWGLVGYNEQFF
TGTGCCAGCAGCCCCTGGGGCCTCGTGGGGTACAATGAGCAGTTCTTC